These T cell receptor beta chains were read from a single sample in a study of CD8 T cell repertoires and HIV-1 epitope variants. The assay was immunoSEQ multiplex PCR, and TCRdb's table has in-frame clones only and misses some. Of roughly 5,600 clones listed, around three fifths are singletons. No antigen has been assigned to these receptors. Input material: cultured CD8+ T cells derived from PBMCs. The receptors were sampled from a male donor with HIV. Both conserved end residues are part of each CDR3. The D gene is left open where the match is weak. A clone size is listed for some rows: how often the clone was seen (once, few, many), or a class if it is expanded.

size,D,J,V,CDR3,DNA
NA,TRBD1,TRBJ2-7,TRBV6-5,CASSYGQGFNEQYF,TGTGCCAGCAGTTACGGACAGGGATTCAACGAGCAGTACTTC
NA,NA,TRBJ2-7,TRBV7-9,CASHLSTQGYEQYF,TGTGCCAGCCACCTTAGCACGCAAGGTTACGAGCAGTACTTC
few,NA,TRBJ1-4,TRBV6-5,CASSYKWGLKLFF,TGTGCCAGCAGTTACAAATGGGGACTAAAACTGTTTTTT
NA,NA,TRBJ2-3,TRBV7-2,CASSITDTQYF,TGTGCCAGCAGCATCACGGATACGCAGTATTTT
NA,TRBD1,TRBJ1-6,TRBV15,CATSIQTGRNSPLHF,TGTGCCACCAGCATCCAGACAGGGCGTAATTCACCCCTCCACTTT
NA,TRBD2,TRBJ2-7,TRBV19,CASSSASGGAFSYEQYF,TGTGCCAGTAGTTCTGCTAGCGGGGGGGCCTTCTCCTACGAGCAGTACTTC
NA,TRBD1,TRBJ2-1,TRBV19,CASKSTGGGEQFF,TGTGCCAGTAAATCAACAGGGGGCGGTGAGCAGTTCTTC
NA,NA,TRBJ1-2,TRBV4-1,CASSQNHPSGRGYTF,TGCGCCAGCAGCCAAAATCATCCTTCGGGTCGTGGCTACACCTTC
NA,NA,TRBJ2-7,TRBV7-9,CASSLAGSSHAYEQYF,TGTGCCAGCAGCTTAGCGGGGAGCTCGCACGCCTACGAGCAGTACTTC
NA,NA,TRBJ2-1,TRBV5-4,CASSLMVDNEQFF,TGTGCCAGCAGCTTGATGGTTGACAATGAGCAGTTCTTC